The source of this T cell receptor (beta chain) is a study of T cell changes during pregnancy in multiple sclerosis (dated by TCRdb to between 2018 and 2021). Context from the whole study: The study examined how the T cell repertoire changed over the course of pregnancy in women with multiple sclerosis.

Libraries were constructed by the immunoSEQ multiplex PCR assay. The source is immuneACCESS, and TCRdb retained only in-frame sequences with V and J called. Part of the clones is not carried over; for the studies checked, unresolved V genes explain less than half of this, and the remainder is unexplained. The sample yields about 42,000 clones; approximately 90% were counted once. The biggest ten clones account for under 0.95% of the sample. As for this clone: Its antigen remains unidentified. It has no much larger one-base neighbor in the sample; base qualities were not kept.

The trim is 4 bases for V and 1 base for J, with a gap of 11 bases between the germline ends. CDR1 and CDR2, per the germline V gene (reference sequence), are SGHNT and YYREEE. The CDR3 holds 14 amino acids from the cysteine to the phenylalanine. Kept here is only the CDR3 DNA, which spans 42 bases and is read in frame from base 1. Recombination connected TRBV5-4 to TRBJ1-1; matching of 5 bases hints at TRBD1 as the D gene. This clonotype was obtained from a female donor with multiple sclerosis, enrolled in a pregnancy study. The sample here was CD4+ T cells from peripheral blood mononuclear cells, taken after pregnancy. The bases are TGTGCCAGCAGCCCGCAGACAGAGAACACTGAAGCTTTCTTT. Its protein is CASSPQTENTEAFF.